The entry below describes one T cell receptor beta chain. This sample is part of a study of CD8+ T cells in alopecia areata. cDNA prepared by RNA extraction and subsequent reverse transcription served as the template for sequencing. Using immunoSEQ multiplex PCR, the repertoire was profiled, and TCRdb retains in-frame clones only, with some absent. The sample includes 150,000 to 200,000 clones, roughly 60% of them seen just once. The germline CDR1 and CDR2 sequences are DFQATT and SNEGSKA (reference sequence). The CDR3 loop spans 11 amino acids. The clonotype comes from a human donor with alopecia areata. The genes are TRBV20-1 and TRBJ2-5; D not resolved. The J call is uncertain, as TRBJ2-7 better fits the DNA end. The sequencing used CD4+ T cells sorted from blood, collected at week 0. In nucleotides, the CDR3 is TGCAGTGCTAGAGTTATGAACGAGCAGTACTTC. This translates into CSARVMNEQYF.